The next 18 T cell receptor beta chains were all read from a single sample in a study of T cells in Graves' hyperthyroidism and ophthalmopathy. TCR beta CDR3 regions were amplified from RNA. The study used the HTBI primer set for a first-round RT-PCR of the TCR CDR3. TCRdb passed the multiplex PCR reads through MiXCR, listing each CDR3 protein once. In the table there are roughly 500,000 distinct CDR3 sequences, around 13% of which are singletons. The sample comprised blood. The receptors derive from a woman aged 25 to 39 with Graves' hyperthyroidism that later progressed to Graves' ophthalmopathy.

With respect to this clonotype: A read error may produce the germline difference seen at one junction end. The chain carries TRBV7-7 and TRBJ2-1, with 9 bases matching TRBD2. Germline CDR1 reads SSHAT; CDR2 reads FNYEAQ (reference sequence). The CDR3 runs 15 residues. CDR3 nucleotides: TGTGCTAGCAGCCCCCTAGCGGGACCCTACAATGAGCAGTTCTTC. Encoded protein: CASSPLAGPYNEQFF.

This clonotype was seen more than once but under ten times. This chain uses TRBV9 with TRBJ2-1; 7 bases align to TRBD2. V trimming: 3 bases; J trimming: 2 bases; junction bases outside the gene matches: 11. Germline V gene lookup returns CDR1 SGDLS and CDR2 YYNGEE. CDR3 length: 17 residues. The CDR3 spells CASSASSSGDTYNEQFF. The CDR3 DNA reads TGTGCCAGCAGCGCTTCCTCCAGCGGGGATACCTACAATGAGCAGTTCTTC.

This clonotype has only a few counts. The V and J genes are TRBV30 and TRBJ1-1; D possibly corresponds to TRBD1 (5 bases). Looked up from germline, CDR1 is GTSNPN and CDR2 is SVGIG (reference sequence). V lost 1 base, J lost 5 bases, and 23 bases lay in between. This CDR3 has 17 residues. The CDR3 sequence is CAWSASSGAGFWTEAFF. The CDR3 DNA reads TGTGCCTGGAGTGCCTCATCCGGGGCCGGGTTTTGGACTGAAGCTTTCTTT.

Ten or more counts support this clonotype. The chain recombines TRBV20-1 with TRBJ1-2; D is unclear. Germline V CDR1 and CDR2: DFQATT, SNEGSKA (reference sequence). Between the trimmed V and J ends, which lost 6 bases and 6 bases, there was a span of 17 bases. This CDR3 comprises 13 residues. Here the CDR3 reads CSARTRMRDGYTF. CDR3 coding DNA: TGCAGTGCCAGAACACGCATGAGGGATGGCTACACCTTC.

This clonotype was recorded many times. The chain employs TRBV28 and TRBJ1-6; possible D gene TRBD1, 5 bases. Looked up from germline, CDR1 is MDHEN and CDR2 is SYDVKM. CDR3 length: 15 amino acids. The V end was cut by 6 bases, the J end by 10 bases, with 19 bases between. CDR3 sequence: CASSLSWGVVSPLHF. DNA for the CDR3: TGTGCCAGCAGCCTCAGTTGGGGGGTAGTGTCACCCCTCCACTTT.

This chain joins TRBV4-1 and TRBJ1-2; D unclear. Trimming shortened V by 5 bases and J by 7 bases, and 8 bases separated the two germline ends. The CDR3 contains 11 residues. Per germline, CDR1 MGHRA and CDR2 YSYEKL. This chain's CDR3 is CASSRGIGYTF. CDR3 nucleotides: TGCGCCAGCAGCAGAGGAATTGGCTACACCTTC.

This clonotype was counted at least ten times. The chain employs TRBV18 and TRBJ1-6; the match to TRBD1 covers 7 bases. V lost 6 bases and J lost 5; bases outside the gene matches: 4. The germline V gene has CDR1 KGHSH and CDR2 LQKENI. CDR3 size: 14 residues. In DNA form, the CDR3 reads TGTGCCAGCTCCCGGGACAGCGATAATTCACCCCTCCACTTT. Its protein is CASSRDSDNSPLHF. Full variable domain (rest looked up from reference TRBV18 and TRBJ1-6): NAGVMQNPRHLVRRRGQEARLRCSPMKGHSHVYWYRQLPEEGLKFMVYLQKENIIDESGMPKERFSAEFPKEGPSILRIQQVVRGDSAAYFCASSRDSDNSPLHFGNGTRLTVT.

Only a few counts were recorded for this clonotype. V and J are TRBV5-1 and TRBJ1-5; 10 bases agree with TRBD1. V lost 4 bases to trimming and J lost 0 bases; unmatched junction nucleotides: 10. CDR3 length: 18 amino acids. The germline V gene has CDR1 SGHRS and CDR2 YFSETQ. CDR3 sequence (DNA): TGCGCCAGCAGCCAGAAAGGGGACAGGGGACATAGCAATCAGCCCCAGCATTTT. It is translated as CASSQKGDRGHSNQPQHF.

This clonotype has a handful of counts. The CDR3 loop is CATSPRGTQPQHF. The DNA of the CDR3 is TGTGCCACCAGTCCCCGGGGGACACAGCCCCAGCATTTT. This rearrangement joins TRBV24-1 to TRBJ1-5; possible D gene TRBD1, 6 bases. The CDR3 consists of 13 residues. V lost 6 bases to trimming and J lost 7 bases, with 12 bases between them. Germline values: CDR1 KGHDR, CDR2 SFDVKD.

This clonotype was recorded at least ten times. This chain uses TRBV25-1 with TRBJ1-4, with D perhaps matching TRBD1 (6 bases). V dropped 2 bases and J dropped 3 bases, with 10 bases sitting between them. Germline values: CDR1 MGHDK, CDR2 SYGVNS. This CDR3 contains 15 residues. CDR3 in amino acids: CASSEDRPPNEKLFF. CDR3 sequence (DNA): TGTGCCAGCAGTGAAGACAGGCCCCCTAATGAAAAACTGTTTTTT. Full variable domain (missing parts from reference TRBV25-1 and TRBJ1-4): EADIYQTPRYLVIGTGKKITLECSQTMGHDKMYWYQQDPGMELHLIHYSYGVNSTEKGDLSSESTVSRIRTEHFPLTLESARPSHTSQYLCASSEDRPPNEKLFFGSGTQLSVL.

This clonotype occurred many times. The chain links TRBV20-1 to TRBJ1-2; no clear D. Trimming took 6 bases from V and 4 from J, leaving 9 bases between them. CDR3 length: 11 amino acids. Germline V gene sequence: CDR1 DFQATT, CDR2 SNEGSKA (reference sequence). The CDR3 sequence is CSARLSYGYTF. CDR3 nucleotides: TGCAGTGCGCGGCTCTCCTATGGCTACACCTTC.

This clonotype was picked up many times. The rearrangement uses TRBV3-1 and TRBJ1-2, with TRBD1 matching 7 bases. Trimming cost V 4 bases and J 2 bases; bases outside gene matches: 4. Germline V gene data show CDR1 as LGHDT and CDR2 as YNNKEL (reference sequence). The CDR3 is 14 amino acids. Here the CDR3 DNA reads TGTGCCAGCAGCCGCCTGGACAGGAACTATGGCTACACCTTC. Protein product: CASSRLDRNYGYTF. Looking up the rest from reference TRBV3-1 and TRBJ1-2 gives the full variable domain: DTAVSQTPKYLVTQMGNDKSIKCEQNLGHDTMYWYKQDSKKFLKIMFSYNNKELIINETVPNRFSPKSPDKAHLNLHINSLELGDSAVYFCASSRLDRNYGYTFGSGTRLTVV.

This clonotype was counted a few times. CDR3 loop: CASSLGTEGFTEAFF. CDR3 nucleotides: TGTGCCAGCTCACTGGGGACGGAGGGGTTCACTGAAGCTTTCTTT. The chain combines TRBV18 with TRBJ1-1, with D possibly TRBD1 on 5 matching bases. Trimming pared 4 bases from V and 4 bases from J, leaving 16 bases between. Per germline, CDR1 KGHSH and CDR2 LQKENI. The CDR3 covers 15 residues. Looking up the rest from reference TRBV18 and TRBJ1-1 gives the full variable domain: NAGVMQNPRHLVRRRGQEARLRCSPMKGHSHVYWYRQLPEEGLKFMVYLQKENIIDESGMPKERFSAEFPKEGPSILRIQQVVRGDSAAYFCASSLGTEGFTEAFFGQGTRLTVV.

This chain uses TRBV30 with TRBJ2-1; 9 bases are a match to TRBD1. CDR3 length: 15 residues. With V trimmed by 5 bases and J by 0 bases, 5 bases remained unmatched. Germline CDR1 reads GTSNPN; CDR2 reads SVGIG (reference sequence). CDR3 loop: CAWDWGQGSYNEQFF. CDR3 sequence (DNA): TGTGCCTGGGACTGGGGACAGGGCTCCTACAATGAGCAGTTCTTC.

The sample holds many counts of this clonotype. This sequence joins TRBV12-3 or TRBV12-4 and TRBJ2-7; D is undetermined. V was trimmed by 5 bases and J by 6 bases, leaving 17 bases between them. The CDR3 contains 14 residues. CDR3 residues: CASSTFGPTGEQYF. The CDR3 nucleotides are TGTGCCAGCAGTACCTTCGGACCCACGGGCGAGCAGTACTTC.

This clonotype appeared many times. This chain connects TRBV30 to TRBJ1-1, with D maybe TRBD1 (5 bases). CDR1 and CDR2 (germline): GTSNPN, SVGIG (reference sequence). The CDR3 sequence is 11 residues long. V lost 5 bases, J lost 10 bases, and 14 bases lay in between. CDR3 residues: CAWGWDEAAFF. The CDR3 DNA is TGTGCCTGGGGTTGGGACGAAGCAGCTTTCTTT.

A few counts support this clonotype. The chain combines TRBV4-2 with TRBJ1-1; maybe TRBD1 (5 bases). Germline V gene sequence: CDR1 LGHNA, CDR2 YNFKEQ. V was pared by 0 bases and J by 4 bases, with 12 bases between. The CDR3 contains 15 residues. The CDR3 spells CASSQERGLGTEAFF. CDR3 bases: TGTGCCAGCAGCCAAGAACGGGGCTTGGGCACTGAAGCTTTCTTT.

This clonotype was seen repeatedly, ten times or more. The V and J genes are TRBV20-1 and TRBJ2-5; 12 nucleotides match TRBD2. V dropped 4 bases and J dropped 5; count of bases not matched to a gene: 14. Per the germline V gene, CDR1 is DFQATT and CDR2 is SNEGSKA (reference sequence). This CDR3 has 17 amino acids. The CDR3 reads CSAKSALAGGPLETQYF. CDR3 sequence (DNA): TGCAGTGCTAAAAGTGCTCTAGCGGGAGGGCCTCTCGAGACCCAGTACTTC.